Detailed here is one T cell receptor (beta chain). Its antigen is unknown. No much larger clone is present one base from it, and per-base qualities are unavailable. At diagnosis, tumor, uninvolved tumor-adjacent lung and peripheral blood were collected and then preserved as a mix of FFPE and fresh-frozen material. For TCR repertoire profiling, blood samples were analyzed in the form of peripheral blood mononuclear cells. This sample was taken from a study of T cells in localized non-small cell lung cancer (TCRdb year 2020). Some background on the complete study: T cell repertoires of 236 early-stage NSCLC patients were analyzed, with tumors being compared against uninvolved tumor-adjacent lungs. All 250 or so NSCLC patients in the cohort were treatment-naive and had localized lung tumors that were resected. A mean age of roughly 64 years was recorded for the NSCLC patients, of whom 129 were male and more than 85 were female.

The immunoSEQ Assay was used to sequence TCR beta CDR3 regions from DNA. From the authors' description of their analysis: T cell density was computed as TCR beta template counts normalized to usable DNA estimated by amplifying housekeeping genes. The preseqR package was used to estimate richness by extrapolating to 400,000 templates for PBMC samples and to 120,000 templates for tissue samples. Clonality was taken to be one minus Pielou's evenness. Tissue-enriched TCRs were identified by differential abundance testing using productive amino-acid clonotypes, minimum total count 5 and alpha 0.1. The Jaccard Index and the Morisita Overlap Index were used to measure how much the repertoires overlapped between compartments. TCR beta CDR3s were clustered by GLIPH together with public tetramer-defined viral CDR3s, and at least three viral sequences plus V-gene enrichment were required for viral motifs. TCRdb obtained this table from immuneACCESS and retained in-frame rearrangements with V and J assigned. These tables miss some clones; where compared with another copy, unresolved V genes account for less than half of the shortfall, and the remainder is unexplained. D and trimming come from the DNA, and the V and J calls and clone size come from that table. The sample table holds tens of thousands of clones, of which around 88% were seen once. More than 7% of the sample lies in the top ten.

Broader findings and caveats from the paper: Longer overall survival was associated with higher blood T cell density, whereas shorter survival was associated with higher adjacent-lung clonality. A median of around 50 of the top 100 tumor clones turned up in the paired uninvolved adjacent lung, and around 27 of those clones also ranked among the top 100 of that same adjacent lung. Because multi-region tumor sequencing was not done, intratumor heterogeneity could not be ruled out. Uninvolved tumor-adjacent lung showed the highest T cell clonality, higher than tumor, which suggests more focused antigenic responses in the uninvolved tumor-adjacent lung. Since the design was exploratory, TCR variables were selected using unadjusted p-values with no false-discovery rate correction.

The CDR3 runs 15 amino acids, cysteine and phenylalanine included. The retained sequence is limited to the CDR3, 45 bases, with the frame set at the first base. Looking up the germline V gene yields CDR1 MNHNS and CDR2 SASEGT. V trim: 5 bases; J trim: 9 bases; unmatched bases: 8. This TCR derives from a woman aged 40-75 years with stage I lung adenocarcinoma. The starting material was peripheral blood, obtained before any cancer treatment. The chain joins TRBV6-1 to TRBJ1-6; the central 9 bases match TRBD1. CDR3 protein: CASSPRTGAFSPLHF. The sequenced DNA: TGTGCCAGCAGTCCTCGGACAGGGGCTTTTTCACCCCTCCACTTT.